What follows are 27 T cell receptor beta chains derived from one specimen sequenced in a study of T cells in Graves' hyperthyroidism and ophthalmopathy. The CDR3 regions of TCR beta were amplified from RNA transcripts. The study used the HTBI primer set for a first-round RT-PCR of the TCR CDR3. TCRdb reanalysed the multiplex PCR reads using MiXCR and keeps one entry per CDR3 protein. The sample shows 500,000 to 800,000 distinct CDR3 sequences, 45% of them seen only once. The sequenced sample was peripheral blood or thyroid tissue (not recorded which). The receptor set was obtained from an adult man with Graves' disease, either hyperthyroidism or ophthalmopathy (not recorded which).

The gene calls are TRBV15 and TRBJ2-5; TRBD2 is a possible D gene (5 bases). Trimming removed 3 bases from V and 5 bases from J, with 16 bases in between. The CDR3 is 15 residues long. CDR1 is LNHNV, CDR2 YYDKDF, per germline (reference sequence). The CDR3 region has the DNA TGTGCCACCAGCAGCGGCCAGTACGGGATGGAGACCCAGTACTTC. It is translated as CATSSGQYGMETQYF. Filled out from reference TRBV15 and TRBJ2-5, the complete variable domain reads DAMVIQNPRYQVTQFGKPVTLSCSQTLNHNVMYWYQQKSSQAPKLLFHYYDKDFNNEADTPDNFQSRRPNTSFCFLDIRSPGLGDTAMYLCATSSGQYGMETQYFGPGTRLLVL.

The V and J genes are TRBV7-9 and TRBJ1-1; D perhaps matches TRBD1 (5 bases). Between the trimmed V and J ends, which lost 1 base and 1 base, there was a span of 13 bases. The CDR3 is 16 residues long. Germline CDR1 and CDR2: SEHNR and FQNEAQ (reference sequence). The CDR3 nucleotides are TGTGCCAGCAGCTTAGGTCTTCGGGGGTGGAACACTGAAGCTTTCTTT. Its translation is CASSLGLRGWNTEAFF.

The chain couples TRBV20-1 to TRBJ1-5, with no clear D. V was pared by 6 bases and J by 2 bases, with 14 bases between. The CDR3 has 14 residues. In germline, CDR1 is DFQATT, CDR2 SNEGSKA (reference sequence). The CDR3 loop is CSASPPSGNQPQHF. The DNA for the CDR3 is TGCAGTGCCTCACCCCCTTCTGGCAATCAGCCCCAGCATTTT.

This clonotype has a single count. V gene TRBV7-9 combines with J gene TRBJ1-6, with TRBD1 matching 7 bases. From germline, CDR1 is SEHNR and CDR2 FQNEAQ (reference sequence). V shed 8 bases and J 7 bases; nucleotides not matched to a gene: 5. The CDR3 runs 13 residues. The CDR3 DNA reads TGTGCCAGCGTCAGGGGGGAGAATTCACCCCTCCACTTT. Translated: CASVRGENSPLHF.

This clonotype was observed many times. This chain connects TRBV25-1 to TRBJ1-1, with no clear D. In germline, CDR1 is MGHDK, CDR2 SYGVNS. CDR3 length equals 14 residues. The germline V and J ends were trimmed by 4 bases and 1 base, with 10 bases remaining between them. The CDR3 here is CASSGLGSNTEAFF. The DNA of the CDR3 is TGTGCCAGCAGTGGCCTCGGGTCGAACACTGAAGCTTTCTTT.

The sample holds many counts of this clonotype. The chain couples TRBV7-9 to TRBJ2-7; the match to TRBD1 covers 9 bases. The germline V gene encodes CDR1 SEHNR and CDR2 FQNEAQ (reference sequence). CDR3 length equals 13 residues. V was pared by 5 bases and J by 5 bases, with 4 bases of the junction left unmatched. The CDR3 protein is CASSPTGGDEQYF. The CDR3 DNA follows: TGTGCCAGCAGCCCGACAGGGGGGGACGAGCAGTACTTC.

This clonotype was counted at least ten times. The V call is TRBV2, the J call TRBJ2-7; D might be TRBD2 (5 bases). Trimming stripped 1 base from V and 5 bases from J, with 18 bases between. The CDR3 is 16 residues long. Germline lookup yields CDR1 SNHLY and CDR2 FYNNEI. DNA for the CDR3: TGTGCCAGCAGTGAAGGACGAGGGTTTGAGACCCACGAGCAGTACTTC. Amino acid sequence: CASSEGRGFETHEQYF.

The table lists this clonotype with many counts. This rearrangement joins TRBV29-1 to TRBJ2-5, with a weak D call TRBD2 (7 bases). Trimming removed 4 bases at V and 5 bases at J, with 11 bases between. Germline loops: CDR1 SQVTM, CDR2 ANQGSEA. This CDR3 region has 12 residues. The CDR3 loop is CSVVGGRETQYF. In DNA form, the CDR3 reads TGCAGCGTTGTGGGGGGGCGGGAGACCCAGTACTTC.

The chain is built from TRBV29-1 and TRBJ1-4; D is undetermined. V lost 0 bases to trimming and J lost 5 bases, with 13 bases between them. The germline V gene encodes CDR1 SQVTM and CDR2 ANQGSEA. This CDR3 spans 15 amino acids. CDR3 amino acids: CSVEDGWQINEKLFF. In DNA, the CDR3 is TGCAGCGTTGAAGATGGTTGGCAGATAAATGAAAAACTGTTTTTT.

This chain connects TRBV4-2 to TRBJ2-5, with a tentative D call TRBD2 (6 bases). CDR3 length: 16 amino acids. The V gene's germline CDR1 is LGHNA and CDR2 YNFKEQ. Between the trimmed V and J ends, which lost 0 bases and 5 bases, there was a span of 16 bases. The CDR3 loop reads CASSQDRRVGTETQYF. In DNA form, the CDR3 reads TGTGCCAGCAGCCAAGATCGCCGTGTCGGGACTGAGACCCAGTACTTC.

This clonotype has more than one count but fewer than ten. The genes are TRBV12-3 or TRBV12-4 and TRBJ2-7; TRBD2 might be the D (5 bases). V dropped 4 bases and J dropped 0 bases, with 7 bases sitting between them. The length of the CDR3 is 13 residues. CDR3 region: CASSSEGSYEQYF. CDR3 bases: TGTGCCAGCAGTTCCGAGGGCTCCTACGAGCAGTACTTC.

Here the CDR3 DNA reads TGTGCCAGCAGCCAAGTTGCAGTGGCTGAAGCTTTCTTT. Its protein is CASSQVAVAEAFF. The chain recombines TRBV14 with TRBJ1-1; D is unclear. Germline assignment: CDR1 SGHDN and CDR2 FVKESK. Trimming removed 1 base from V and 6 bases from J, with 9 bases in between. The CDR3 contains 13 residues.

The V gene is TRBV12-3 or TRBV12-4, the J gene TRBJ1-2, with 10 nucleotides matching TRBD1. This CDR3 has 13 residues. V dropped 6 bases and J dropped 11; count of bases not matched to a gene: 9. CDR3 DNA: TGTGCCAGCAGAGCCGGGACAGGGGATATGTACACCTTC. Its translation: CASRAGTGDMYTF.

CDR3 in DNA: TGTGCCAGCAGTGAAGCGACAGGGGGCACGAACACCGGGGAGCTGTTTTTT. Translating it yields CASSEATGGTNTGELFF. This sequence joins TRBV2 and TRBJ2-2; TRBD1 matches 10 bases. The germline gives CDR1 SNHLY, CDR2 FYNNEI. The CDR3 consists of 17 residues. V gave up 0 bases and J gave up 0 bases; unmatched junction bases: 1.

The CDR3 region is CASSYGLAGGSYEQYF. CDR3 DNA: TGCGCCAGCAGCTACGGACTAGCGGGAGGGTCATACGAGCAGTACTTC. The gene calls are TRBV5-1 and TRBJ2-7, with TRBD2 identical over 15 bases. This CDR3 is 16 amino acids long. V lost 3 bases and J lost 4; bases outside the gene matches: 5. The germline V gene has CDR1 SGHRS and CDR2 YFSETQ.

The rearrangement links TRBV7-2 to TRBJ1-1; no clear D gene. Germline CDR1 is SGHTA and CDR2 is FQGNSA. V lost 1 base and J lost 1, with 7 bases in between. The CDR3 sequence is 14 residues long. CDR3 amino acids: CASSLVYANTEAFF. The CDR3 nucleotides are TGTGCCAGCAGCTTAGTCTACGCGAACACTGAAGCTTTCTTT.

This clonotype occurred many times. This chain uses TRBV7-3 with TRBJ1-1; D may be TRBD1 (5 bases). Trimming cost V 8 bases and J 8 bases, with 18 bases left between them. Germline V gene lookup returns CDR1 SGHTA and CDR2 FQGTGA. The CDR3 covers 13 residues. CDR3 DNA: TGTGCCAGCGCAAAACTACCGGGGGGAGAAGCTTTCTTT. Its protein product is CASAKLPGGEAFF. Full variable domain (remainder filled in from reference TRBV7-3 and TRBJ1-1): GAGVSQTPSNKVTEKGKYVELRCDPISGHTALYWYRQSLGQGPEFLIYFQGTGAADDSGLPNDRFFAVRPEGSVSTLKIQRTERGDSAVYLCASAKLPGGEAFFGQGTRLTVV.

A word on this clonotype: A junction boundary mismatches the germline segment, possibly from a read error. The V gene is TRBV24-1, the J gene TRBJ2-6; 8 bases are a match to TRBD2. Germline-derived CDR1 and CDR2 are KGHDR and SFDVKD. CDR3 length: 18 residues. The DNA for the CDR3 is TGTGCCAGCAGTTTACGGGGGGGTCCAAGCTCTGGGGCCAACGTCCTGACTTTC. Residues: CASSLRGGPSSGANVLTF.

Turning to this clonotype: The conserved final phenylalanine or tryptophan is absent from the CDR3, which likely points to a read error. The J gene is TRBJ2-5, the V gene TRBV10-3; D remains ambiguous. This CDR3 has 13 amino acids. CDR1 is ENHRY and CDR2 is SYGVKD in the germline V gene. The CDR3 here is CASSRKHLETQYL. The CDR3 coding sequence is TGTGCCAGCAGTAGGAAACACCTAGAGACCCAGTACCTC.

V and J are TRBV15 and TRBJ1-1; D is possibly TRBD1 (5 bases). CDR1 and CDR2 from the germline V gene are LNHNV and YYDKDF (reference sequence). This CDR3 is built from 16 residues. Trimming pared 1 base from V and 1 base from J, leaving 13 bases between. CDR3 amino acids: CATSRGGDSQNTEAFF. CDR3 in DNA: TGTGCCACCAGCAGAGGCGGAGACAGTCAGAACACTGAAGCTTTCTTT.

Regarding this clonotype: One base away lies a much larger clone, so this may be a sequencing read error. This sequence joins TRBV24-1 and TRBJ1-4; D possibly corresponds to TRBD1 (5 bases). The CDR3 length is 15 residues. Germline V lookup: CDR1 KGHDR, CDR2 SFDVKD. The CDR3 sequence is CATSDPRATSEKLFF. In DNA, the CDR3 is TGTGCCACCAGTGATCCCAGGGCAACTAGTGAAAAACTGTTTTTT.

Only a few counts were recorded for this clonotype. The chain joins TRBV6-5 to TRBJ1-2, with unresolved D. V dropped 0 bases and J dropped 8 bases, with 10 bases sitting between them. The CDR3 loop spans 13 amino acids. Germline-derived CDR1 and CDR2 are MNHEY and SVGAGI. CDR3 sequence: CASSYSILQGYTF. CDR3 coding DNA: TGTGCCAGCAGTTACTCGATACTCCAAGGCTACACCTTC.

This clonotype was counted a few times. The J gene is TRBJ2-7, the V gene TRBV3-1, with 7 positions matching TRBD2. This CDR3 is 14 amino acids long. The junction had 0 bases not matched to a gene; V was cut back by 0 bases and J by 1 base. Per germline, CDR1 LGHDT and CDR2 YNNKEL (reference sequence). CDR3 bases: TGTGCCAGCAGCCAAGAGGGGGGGTCCTACGAGCAGTACTTC. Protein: CASSQEGGSYEQYF.

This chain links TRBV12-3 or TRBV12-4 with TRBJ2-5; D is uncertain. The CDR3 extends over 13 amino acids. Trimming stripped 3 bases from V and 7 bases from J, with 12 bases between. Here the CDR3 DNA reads TGTGCCAGCAGTTTGGATGGTGCAGGGACCCAGTACTTC. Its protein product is CASSLDGAGTQYF.

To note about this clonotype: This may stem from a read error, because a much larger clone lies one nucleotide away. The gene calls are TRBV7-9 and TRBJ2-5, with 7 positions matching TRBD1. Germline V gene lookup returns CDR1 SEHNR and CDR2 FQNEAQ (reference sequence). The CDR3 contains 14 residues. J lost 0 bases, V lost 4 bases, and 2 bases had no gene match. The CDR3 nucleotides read TGTGCCAGCAGCTCCGGGACAGACCAAGAGACCCAGTACTTC. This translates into CASSSGTDQETQYF.

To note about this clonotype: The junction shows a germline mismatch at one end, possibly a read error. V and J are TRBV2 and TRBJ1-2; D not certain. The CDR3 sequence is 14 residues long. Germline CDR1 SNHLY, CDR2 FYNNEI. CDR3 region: CASREVMAAYGYTF. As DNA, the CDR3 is TGTGCCAGCAGGGAAGTTATGGCAGCCTATGGCTACACCTTC.

The CDR3 loop is CASSLAGGQARNEQYF. The CDR3 coding sequence is TGTGCCAGCAGCTTAGCAGGGGGACAGGCTCGGAACGAGCAGTACTTC. The chain employs TRBV7-9 and TRBJ2-7, with 8 bases fitting TRBD1. Germline CDR1 SEHNR, CDR2 FQNEAQ (reference sequence). This CDR3 comprises 16 residues. Losses at the gene ends were 0 bases for V and 5 bases for J; bases not matched to a gene: 9.